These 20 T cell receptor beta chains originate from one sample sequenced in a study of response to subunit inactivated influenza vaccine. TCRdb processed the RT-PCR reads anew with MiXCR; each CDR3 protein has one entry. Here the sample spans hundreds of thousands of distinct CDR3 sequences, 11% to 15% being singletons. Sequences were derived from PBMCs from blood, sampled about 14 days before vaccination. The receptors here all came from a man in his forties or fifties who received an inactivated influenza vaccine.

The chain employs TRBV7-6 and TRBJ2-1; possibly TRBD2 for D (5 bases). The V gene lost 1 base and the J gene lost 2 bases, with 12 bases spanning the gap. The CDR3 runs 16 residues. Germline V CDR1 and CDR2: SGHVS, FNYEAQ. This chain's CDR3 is CASSLDSYGAYNEQFF. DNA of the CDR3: TGTGCCAGCAGCTTAGATAGTTACGGGGCCTACAATGAGCAGTTCTTC.

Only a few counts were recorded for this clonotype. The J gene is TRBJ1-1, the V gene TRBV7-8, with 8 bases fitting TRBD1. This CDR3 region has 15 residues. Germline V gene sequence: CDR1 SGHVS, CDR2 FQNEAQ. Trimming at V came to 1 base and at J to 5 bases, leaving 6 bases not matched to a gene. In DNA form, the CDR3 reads TGTGCCAGCAGCTTAGGCCGGACAGGGCGAACTGAAGCTTTCTTT. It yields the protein CASSLGRTGRTEAFF.

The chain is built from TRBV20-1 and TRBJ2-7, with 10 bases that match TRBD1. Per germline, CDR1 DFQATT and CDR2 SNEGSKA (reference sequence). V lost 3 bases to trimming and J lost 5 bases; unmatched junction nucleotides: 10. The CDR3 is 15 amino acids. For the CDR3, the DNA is TGCAGTGCTAGGGACCCAGACAGGGGGCGTAACGAGCAGTACTTC. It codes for CSARDPDRGRNEQYF.

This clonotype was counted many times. For the CDR3, the DNA is TGTGCCAGCACCCAGGTTAGCAATCAGCCCCAGCATTTT. Amino acid sequence: CASTQVSNQPQHF. The J gene is TRBJ1-5, the V gene TRBV28; unclear D gene. The germline V and J ends were trimmed by 7 bases and 0 bases, with 7 bases remaining between them. The CDR3 is made up of 13 amino acids. Germline V gene lookup returns CDR1 MDHEN and CDR2 SYDVKM.

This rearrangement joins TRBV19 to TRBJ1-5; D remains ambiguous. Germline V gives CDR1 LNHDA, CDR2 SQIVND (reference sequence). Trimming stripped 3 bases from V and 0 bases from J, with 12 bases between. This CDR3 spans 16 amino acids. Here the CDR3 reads CASSIEGPYSNQPQHF. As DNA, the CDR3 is TGTGCCAGTAGTATTGAGGGCCCCTATAGCAATCAGCCCCAGCATTTT.

This chain's CDR3 is CASSPGTFGNTIYF. In nucleotides, the CDR3 is TGCGCCAGCAGCCCCGGGACATTTGGAAACACCATATATTTT. This sequence joins TRBV5-1 and TRBJ1-3; D might be TRBD1 (6 bases). Germline CDR1 and CDR2: SGHRS and YFSETQ. Trimming took 4 bases from V and 3 from J, leaving 11 bases between them. This CDR3 has 14 amino acids.

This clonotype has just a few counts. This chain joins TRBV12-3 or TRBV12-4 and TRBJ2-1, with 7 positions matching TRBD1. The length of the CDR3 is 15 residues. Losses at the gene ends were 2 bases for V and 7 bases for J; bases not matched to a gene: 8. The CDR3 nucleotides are TGTGCCAGCAGTTTACTTGGCAGGGGGTGGAATGAGCAGTTCTTC. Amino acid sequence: CASSLLGRGWNEQFF.

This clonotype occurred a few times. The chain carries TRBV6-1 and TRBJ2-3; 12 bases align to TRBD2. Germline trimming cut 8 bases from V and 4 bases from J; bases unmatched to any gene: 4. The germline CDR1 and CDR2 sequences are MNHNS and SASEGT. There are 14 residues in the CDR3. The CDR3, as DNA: TGTGCCAGCGAACGACTAGCGGGGGCAGATACGCAGTATTTT. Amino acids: CASERLAGADTQYF.

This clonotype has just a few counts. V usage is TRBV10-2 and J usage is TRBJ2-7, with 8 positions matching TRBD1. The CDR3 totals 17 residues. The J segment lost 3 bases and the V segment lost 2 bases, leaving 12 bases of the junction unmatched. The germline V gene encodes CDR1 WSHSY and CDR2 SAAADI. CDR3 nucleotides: TGCGCCAGCAGTGAGCGAACCTCCGGGACAGGTTTCTACGAGCAGTACTTC. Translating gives CASSERTSGTGFYEQYF.

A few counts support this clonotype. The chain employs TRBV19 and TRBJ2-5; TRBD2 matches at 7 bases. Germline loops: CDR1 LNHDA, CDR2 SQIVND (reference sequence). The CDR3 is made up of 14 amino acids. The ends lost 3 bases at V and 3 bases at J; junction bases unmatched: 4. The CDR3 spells CASSIRAGKETQYF. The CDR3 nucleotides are TGTGCCAGTAGTATTCGAGCGGGGAAAGAGACCCAGTACTTC.

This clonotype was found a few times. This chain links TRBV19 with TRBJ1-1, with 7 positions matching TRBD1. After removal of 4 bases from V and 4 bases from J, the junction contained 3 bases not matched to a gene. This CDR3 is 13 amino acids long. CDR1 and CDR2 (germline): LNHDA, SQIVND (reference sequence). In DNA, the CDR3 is TGTGCCAGTAGTACAAACAGGGGCACTGAAGCTTTCTTT. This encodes CASSTNRGTEAFF.

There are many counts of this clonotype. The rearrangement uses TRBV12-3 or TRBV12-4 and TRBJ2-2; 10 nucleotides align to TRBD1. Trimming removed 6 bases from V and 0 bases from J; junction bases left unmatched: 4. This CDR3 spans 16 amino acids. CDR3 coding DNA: TGTGCCAGCAGGTCGACAGGGGGCACGAACACCGGGGAGCTGTTTTTT. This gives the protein CASRSTGGTNTGELFF.

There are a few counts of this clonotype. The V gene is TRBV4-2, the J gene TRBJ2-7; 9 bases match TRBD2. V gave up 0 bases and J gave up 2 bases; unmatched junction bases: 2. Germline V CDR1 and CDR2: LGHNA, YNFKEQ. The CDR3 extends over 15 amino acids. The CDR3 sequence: CASSQEGTSPYEQYF. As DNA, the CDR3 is TGTGCCAGCAGCCAAGAGGGGACTAGCCCCTACGAGCAGTACTTC.

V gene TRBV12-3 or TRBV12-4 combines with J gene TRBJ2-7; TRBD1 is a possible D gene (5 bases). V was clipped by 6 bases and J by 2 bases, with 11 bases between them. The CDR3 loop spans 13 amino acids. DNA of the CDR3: TGTGCCAGCAGGAAGGACACCCCCTACGAGCAGTACTTC. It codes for CASRKDTPYEQYF.

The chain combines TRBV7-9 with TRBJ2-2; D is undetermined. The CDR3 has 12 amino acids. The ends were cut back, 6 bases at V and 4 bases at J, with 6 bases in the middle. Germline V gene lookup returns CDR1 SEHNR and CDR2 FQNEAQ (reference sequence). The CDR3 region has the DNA TGTGCCAGCAGACCGACCACCGGGGAGCTGTTTTTT. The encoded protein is CASRPTTGELFF.

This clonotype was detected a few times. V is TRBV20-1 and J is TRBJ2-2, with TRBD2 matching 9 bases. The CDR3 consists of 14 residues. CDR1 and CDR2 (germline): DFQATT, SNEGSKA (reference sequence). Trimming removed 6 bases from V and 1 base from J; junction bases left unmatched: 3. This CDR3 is CSAPTSGNTGELFF. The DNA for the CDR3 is TGCAGTGCGCCGACTAGCGGGAACACCGGGGAGCTGTTTTTT.

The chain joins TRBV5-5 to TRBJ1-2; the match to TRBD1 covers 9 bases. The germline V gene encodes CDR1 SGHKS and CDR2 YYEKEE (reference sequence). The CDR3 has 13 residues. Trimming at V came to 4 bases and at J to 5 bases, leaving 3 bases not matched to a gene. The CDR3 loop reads CASSNRGLYGYTF. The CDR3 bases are TGTGCCAGCAGCAACAGGGGGCTGTATGGCTACACCTTC. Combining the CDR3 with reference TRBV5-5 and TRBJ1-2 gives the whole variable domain DAGVTQSPTHLIKTRGQQVTLRCSPISGHKSVSWYQQVLGQGPQFIFQYYEKEERGRGNFPDRFSARQFPNYSSELNVNALLLGDSALYLCASSNRGLYGYTFGSGTRLTVV.

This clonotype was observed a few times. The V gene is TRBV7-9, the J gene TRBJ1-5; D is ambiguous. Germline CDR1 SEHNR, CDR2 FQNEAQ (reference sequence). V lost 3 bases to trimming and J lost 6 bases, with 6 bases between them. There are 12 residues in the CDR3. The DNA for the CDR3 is TGTGCCAGCAGCTTTATGGGTCAGCCCCAGCATTTT. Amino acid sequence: CASSFMGQPQHF.

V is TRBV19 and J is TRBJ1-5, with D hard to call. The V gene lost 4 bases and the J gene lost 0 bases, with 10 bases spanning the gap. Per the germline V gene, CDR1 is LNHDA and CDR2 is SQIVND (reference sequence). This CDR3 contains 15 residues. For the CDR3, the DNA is TGTGCCAGTAGTAGTGAGGCCTATAGCAATCAGCCCCAGCATTTT. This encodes CASSSEAYSNQPQHF.

The CDR3 DNA is TGTGCCAGCAGTTGGGTCGGGGGATATTTGTATTTT. It specifies CASSWVGGYLYF. The V gene is TRBV12-3 or TRBV12-4, the J gene TRBJ2-3, with D possibly being TRBD2 (6 bases). V lost 4 bases to trimming and J lost 14 bases, with 16 bases between them. The CDR3 contains 12 residues.